The entry that follows covers one T cell receptor beta chain sequence. The antigen is undetermined. The record originates from a study of shared clonotypes between healthy human individuals. Study results and limitations: A few donors shared about 5% of their naive CD4 clonotypes. Shared clonotypes across all four donors exceeded non-shared ones in generation probability. Rarefaction gave evidence that sorted-subset sequencing remained incomplete despite large depth. Generally, naive subsets came out with larger estimated richness than memory subsets.

Naive CD8 cells, CD45RO-negative and positively selected for CCR7, excluded terminally differentiated effector memory CD45RA+ cells. Trimming left V 6 bases short and J 11 bases short, with 17 bases between. Per germline, CDR1 LNHDA and CDR2 SQIVND (reference sequence). This CDR3 comprises 12 residues. Clones were sequenced by immunoSEQ multiplex PCR, and TCRdb holds only the in-frame ones, with some missing. Here the sample spans around 580,000 clones, nearly 98% being singletons. Sequenced input: naive CD8+ T cells sorted from blood. The TCR comes from a man in his thirties or forties in good health. The chain joins TRBV19 to TRBJ2-7; possibly TRBD1 for D (6 bases). CDR3 region: CASSGWNRVKYF. As DNA, the CDR3 is TGTGCCAGTAGCGGATGGAACAGGGTAAAGTACTTC.